The entry below describes one T cell receptor beta chain. Its antigen is currently unknown. TCRdb's table, derived via immunoSEQ multiplex PCR, lists solely in-frame clones and lacks some. Of about 48,000 clones listed, about nine tenths are singletons. This sample stems from a study of OX40 agonist ivuxolimab in advanced cancers. Study as a whole: An anti-OX40 (CD134) antibody with agonistic activity, ivuxolimab, was administered to patients. Antecedent anti-PD-1, anti-PD-L1 or anti-CTLA-4 therapy was permissible, with about 39% having received some. Study results and caveats: With doses of 0.1 to 3.0 mg/kg, CD4+ and CD8+ blood T cells had undergone clonal expansion by week 6. Which antigen the expanded peripheral T cells recognized is unknown.

CDR3 length: 13 residues. Trimming left V 6 bases short and J 5 bases short, with 14 bases between. CDR1 and CDR2 from the germline V gene are MDHEN and SYDVKM. This receptor was identified in an adult with an advanced solid tumor such as melanoma, head and neck, liver or kidney cancer. The gene calls are TRBV28 and TRBJ2-7, with D perhaps matching TRBD2 (7 bases). The source material was CD4+ or CD8+ T cells sorted from blood, sampled in a trial of the OX40 agonist ivuxolimab. The CDR3 loop is CASSQGRGNEQYV. CDR3 nucleotides: TGTGCCAGCAGCCAGGGGCGGGGGAACGAGCAGTACGTC.